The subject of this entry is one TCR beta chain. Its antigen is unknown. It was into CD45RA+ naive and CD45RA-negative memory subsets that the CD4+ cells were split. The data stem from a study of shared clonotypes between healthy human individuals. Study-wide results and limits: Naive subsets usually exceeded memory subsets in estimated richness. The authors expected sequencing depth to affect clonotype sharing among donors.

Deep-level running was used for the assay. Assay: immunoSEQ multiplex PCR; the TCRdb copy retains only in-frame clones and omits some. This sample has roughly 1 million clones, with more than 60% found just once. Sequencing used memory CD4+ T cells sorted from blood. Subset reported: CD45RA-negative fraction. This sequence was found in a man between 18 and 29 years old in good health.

DNA for the CDR3: TGTGCCAGCAGTCGCCCACAAATTCCGAACAGGGTAGGGGGGGAAAAACTGTTTTTT. Protein: CASSRPQIPNRVGGEKLFF. V usage is TRBV11-3 and J usage is TRBJ1-4, with D perhaps TRBD1 (6 bases). This CDR3 contains 19 residues. V lost 6 bases, J lost 8 bases, and 31 bases lay in between. Germline values: CDR1 SGHNT, CDR2 YENEEA.